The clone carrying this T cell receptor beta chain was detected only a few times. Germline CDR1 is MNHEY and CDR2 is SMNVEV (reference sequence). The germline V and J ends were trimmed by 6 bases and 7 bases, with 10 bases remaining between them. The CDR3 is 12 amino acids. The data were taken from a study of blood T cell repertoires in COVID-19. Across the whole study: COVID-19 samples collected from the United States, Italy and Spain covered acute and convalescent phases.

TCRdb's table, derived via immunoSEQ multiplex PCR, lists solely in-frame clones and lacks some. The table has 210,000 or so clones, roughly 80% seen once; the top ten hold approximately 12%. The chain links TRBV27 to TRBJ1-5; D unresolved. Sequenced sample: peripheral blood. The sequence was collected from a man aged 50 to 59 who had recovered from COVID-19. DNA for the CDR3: TGTGCCAGCAGACTACTTAACCAGCCCCAGCATTTT. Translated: CASRLLNQPQHF.